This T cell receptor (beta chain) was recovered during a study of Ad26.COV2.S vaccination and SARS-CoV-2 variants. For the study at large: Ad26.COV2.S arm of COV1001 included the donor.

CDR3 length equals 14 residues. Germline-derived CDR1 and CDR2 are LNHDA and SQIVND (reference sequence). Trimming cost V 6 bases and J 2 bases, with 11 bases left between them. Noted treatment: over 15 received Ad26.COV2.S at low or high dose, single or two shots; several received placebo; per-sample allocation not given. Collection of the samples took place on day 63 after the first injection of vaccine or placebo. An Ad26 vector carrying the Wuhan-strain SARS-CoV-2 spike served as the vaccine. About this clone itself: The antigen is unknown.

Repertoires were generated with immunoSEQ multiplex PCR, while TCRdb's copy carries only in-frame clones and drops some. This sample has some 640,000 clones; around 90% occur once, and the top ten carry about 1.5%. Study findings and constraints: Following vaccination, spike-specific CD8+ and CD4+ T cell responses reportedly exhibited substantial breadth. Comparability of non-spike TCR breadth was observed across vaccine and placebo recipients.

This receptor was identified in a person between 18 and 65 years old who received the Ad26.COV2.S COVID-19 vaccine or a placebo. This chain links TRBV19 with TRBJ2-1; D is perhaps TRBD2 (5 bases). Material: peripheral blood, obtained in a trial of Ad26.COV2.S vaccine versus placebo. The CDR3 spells CASSSGLTYNEQFF. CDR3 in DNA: TGTGCCAGTAGCTCAGGACTGACCTACAATGAGCAGTTCTTC.